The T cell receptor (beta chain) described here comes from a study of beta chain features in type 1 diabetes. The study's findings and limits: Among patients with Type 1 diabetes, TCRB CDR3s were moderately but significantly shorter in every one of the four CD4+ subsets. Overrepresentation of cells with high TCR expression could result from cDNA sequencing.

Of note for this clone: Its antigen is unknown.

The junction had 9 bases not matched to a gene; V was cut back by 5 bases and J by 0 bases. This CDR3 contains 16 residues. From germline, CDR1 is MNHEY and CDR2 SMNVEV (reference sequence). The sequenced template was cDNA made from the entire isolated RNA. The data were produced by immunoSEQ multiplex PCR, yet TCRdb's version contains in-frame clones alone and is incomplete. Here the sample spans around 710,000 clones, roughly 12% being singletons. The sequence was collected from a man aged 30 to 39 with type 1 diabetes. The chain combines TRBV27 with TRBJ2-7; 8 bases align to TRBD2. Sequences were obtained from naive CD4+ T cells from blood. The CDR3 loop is CASSPSRGGSSYEQYF. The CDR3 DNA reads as TGTGCCAGCAGTCCATCACGGGGGGGAAGCTCCTACGAGCAGTACTTC.